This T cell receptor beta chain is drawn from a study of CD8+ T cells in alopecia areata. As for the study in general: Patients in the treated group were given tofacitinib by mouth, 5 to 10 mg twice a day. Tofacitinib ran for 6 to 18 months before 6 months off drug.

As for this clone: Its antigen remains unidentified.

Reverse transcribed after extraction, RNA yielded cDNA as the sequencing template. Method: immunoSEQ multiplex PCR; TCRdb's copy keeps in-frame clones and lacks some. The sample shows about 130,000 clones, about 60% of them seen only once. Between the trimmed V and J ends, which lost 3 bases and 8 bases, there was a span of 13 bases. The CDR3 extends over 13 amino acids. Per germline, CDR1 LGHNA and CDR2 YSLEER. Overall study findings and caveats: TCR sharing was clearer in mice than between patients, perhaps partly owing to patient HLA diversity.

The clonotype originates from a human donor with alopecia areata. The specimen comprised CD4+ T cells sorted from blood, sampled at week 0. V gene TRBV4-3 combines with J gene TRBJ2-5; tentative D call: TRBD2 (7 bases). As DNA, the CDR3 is TGCGCCAGCAGCCAGGGAGGGGGAGGAACCCAGTACTTC. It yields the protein CASSQGGGGTQYF.